The next 20 T cell receptor beta chains were all read from a single sample in a study of low-dose radiotherapy and immunotherapy resistance in tumors. Time point denoted: after trial treatment. Stated treatment: LDRT plus nivolumab, ipilimumab, low-dose cyclophosphamide and aspirin (RACIN trial). First-strand cDNA used TRAV- and TRBV-specific primers, covering alpha and beta chains. TCR amplification involved 20 to 25 PCR cycles with a constant-region primer and V-primer adapter. TCRdb called the reads again in MiXCR, with one record for every CDR3 protein. The sample has approximately 42,000 distinct CDR3 sequences; under 30% are singletons. The sequencing used PBMCs, collected after low-dose radiotherapy plus immunotherapy. These receptors came from a male donor with prostate cancer.

In this sample, this clonotype turned up many times. The genes are TRBV24-1 and TRBJ2-7, with a weak D call TRBD1 (6 bases). Trimming took off 0 bases at V and 6 bases at J, with 20 bases between the two ends. This CDR3 is built from 17 residues. From germline, CDR1 is KGHDR and CDR2 SFDVKD. The CDR3 region has the DNA TGTGCCACCAGTGATTTGGCCCTCCCCGACAGGTTGTGCGAGCAGTACTTC. As protein: CATSDLALPDRLCEQYF.

This clonotype came up many times. The gene calls are TRBV7-2 and TRBJ2-3; D may be TRBD2 (6 bases). The germline V gene encodes CDR1 SGHTA and CDR2 FQGNSA. With 5 bases removed from V and 8 bases from J, the gap between germline ends came to 11 bases. The CDR3 runs 12 residues. CDR3 amino acids: CASSPRRGTQYF. As DNA, the CDR3 is TGTGCCAGCAGCCCTAGGAGGGGTACGCAGTATTTT.

Of note for this clonotype: The limits of the CDR3 on the DNA are not certain, so only TCRdb's listed CDR3 is given. The chain joins TRBV20-1 to TRBJ2-2; TRBD2 reflects the table's D call only, with no check against the DNA. The CDR3 has 14 amino acids, counting both end residues. Germline CDR1 is DFQATT and CDR2 is SNEGSKA (reference sequence). Here the CDR3 reads CSARGASTGELFFF.

This clonotype was picked up many times. The V call is TRBV19, the J call TRBJ2-1; 7 bases fit TRBD2. Germline-derived CDR1 and CDR2 are LNHDA and SQIVND (reference sequence). This CDR3 spans 14 amino acids. V was pared by 6 bases and J by 2 bases, with 4 bases of the junction left unmatched. CDR3 loop: CASSREGPYNEQFF. The DNA of the CDR3 is TGTGCCAGTAGCAGGGAGGGACCCTACAATGAGCAGTTCTTC.

The rearrangement links TRBV20-1 to TRBJ2-1; 7 bases map to TRBD2. V lost 2 bases to trimming and J lost 6 bases; unmatched junction nucleotides: 7. Germline assignment: CDR1 DFQATT and CDR2 SNEGSKA (reference sequence). There are 14 residues in the CDR3. This chain's CDR3 is CSARLASGTNEQFF. The CDR3 region has the DNA TGCAGTGCTAGATTGGCTAGCGGCACCAATGAGCAGTTCTTC.

As for this clonotype: It is likely a read error: a sequence one base away is far more abundant. The chain links TRBV7-9 to TRBJ2-1; the D call may be TRBD1 or TRBD2 (5 bases each). V shed 3 bases and J shed 10 bases, with 16 bases lying between them. The CDR3 has 14 residues. The germline V gene encodes CDR1 SEHNR and CDR2 FQNEAQ (reference sequence). The CDR3 reads CASSFQGETYEQFF. The DNA of the CDR3 is TGTGCCAGCAGCTTCCAGGGAGAGACCTACGAGCAGTTCTTC.

This clonotype showed up many times. V and J are TRBV12-3 or TRBV12-4 and TRBJ1-5, with a possible D match to TRBD1 (5 bases). V shed 1 base and J shed 6 bases, with 10 bases lying between them. This CDR3 is built from 14 residues. CDR3 sequence (DNA): TGTGCCAGCAGTTTAGGCAGGGAGGTTCAGCCCCAGCATTTT. It specifies CASSLGREVQPQHF.

In this sample, this clonotype turned up many times. The chain links TRBV20-1 to TRBJ2-2; 7 positions agree with TRBD2. With V trimmed by 2 bases and J by 0 bases, 3 bases remained unmatched. Looked up from germline, CDR1 is DFQATT and CDR2 is SNEGSKA (reference sequence). The CDR3 runs 15 residues. The CDR3 sequence: CSARSSGTNTGELFF. The CDR3, as DNA: TGCAGTGCTAGATCCAGCGGGACGAACACCGGGGAGCTGTTTTTT.

This clonotype appeared many times. The chain couples TRBV5-1 to TRBJ2-1; D is tentatively TRBD1 or TRBD2 (5 bases each). The CDR3 totals 16 residues. The germline V and J ends were trimmed by 0 bases and 7 bases, with 17 bases remaining between them. Germline CDR1 SGHRS, CDR2 YFSETQ. CDR3: CASSLGGSGTLNEQFF. For the CDR3, the DNA is TGCGCCAGCAGCTTGGGCGGATCCGGGACGTTGAATGAGCAGTTCTTC. The full variable domain, in which reference TRBV5-1 and TRBJ2-1 provide the parts outside the CDR3, is KAGVTQTPRYLIKTRGQQVTLSCSPISGHRSVSWYQQTPGQGLQFLFEYFSETQRNKGNFPGRFSGRQFSNSRSEMNVSTLELGDSALYLCASSLGGSGTLNEQFFGPGTRLTVL.

The chain carries TRBV7-2 and TRBJ2-7, with D perhaps TRBD2 (6 bases). The CDR3 sequence is 12 residues long. The germline V gene has CDR1 SGHTA and CDR2 FQGNSA. Trimming stripped 4 bases from V and 12 bases from J, with 16 bases between. For the CDR3, the DNA is TGTGCCAGCAGCTACATGGGGGGACCTCCGTACTTC. Protein sequence: CASSYMGGPPYF.

Details on this clonotype: A far larger clone is a single base away, which makes a read error likely. The chain employs TRBV5-6 and TRBJ2-1, with 7 bases identical to TRBD2. Losses at the gene ends were 4 bases for V and 10 bases for J; bases not matched to a gene: 14. This CDR3 has 15 amino acids. Germline lookup yields CDR1 SGHDT and CDR2 YYEEEE. The DNA of the CDR3 is TGTGCCAGCAGCGCGGACGGGGGACTAAACTACGAGCAGTTCTTC. Translating gives CASSADGGLNYEQFF.

This clonotype was recorded many times. V gene TRBV20-1 combines with J gene TRBJ1-5; no clear D gene. This CDR3 comprises 14 residues. Looked up from germline, CDR1 is DFQATT and CDR2 is SNEGSKA (reference sequence). Trimming pared 0 bases from V and 6 bases from J, leaving 12 bases between. As DNA, the CDR3 is TGCAGTGCTAGAGAGGGCCGGGCCCGTCAGCCCCAGCATTTT. Translating gives CSAREGRARQPQHF.

The chain carries TRBV28 and TRBJ1-2; D perhaps matches TRBD1 (6 bases). The CDR3 spans 16 residues. Germline V CDR1 and CDR2: MDHEN, SYDVKM. V lost 4 bases and J lost 3, with 18 bases in between. CDR3 loop: CASSSQRWGAHYGYTF. The DNA of the CDR3 is TGTGCCAGCAGTTCGCAACGGTGGGGGGCACACTATGGCTACACCTTC.

This clonotype was counted many times. The chain carries TRBV14 and TRBJ2-7, with TRBD2 matching over 10 bases. V lost 0 bases, J lost 9 bases, and 5 bases stayed unmatched. The CDR3 spans 14 residues. Germline CDR1 is SGHDN and CDR2 is FVKESK. The CDR3 DNA follows: TGTGCCAGCAGCCAAGATCGGACTAGCGGTGGGCAGTACTTC. Its protein product is CASSQDRTSGGQYF.

This clonotype has ten or more counts. The chain recombines TRBV3-1 with TRBJ2-3; 11 bases align to TRBD2. Germline CDR1 and CDR2: LGHDT and YNNKEL (reference sequence). There are 16 residues in the CDR3. V shed 4 bases, J shed 4 bases, and the junction held 7 bases outside the gene matches. CDR3 loop: CASSLVAGGQADTQYF. CDR3 bases: TGTGCCAGCAGCCTGGTAGCGGGGGGGCAGGCAGATACGCAGTATTTT.

This chain links TRBV14 with TRBJ2-2; a possible D gene is TRBD2 (5 bases). This CDR3 region has 17 residues. V was clipped by 5 bases and J by 1 base, with 17 bases between them. Germline V CDR1 and CDR2: SGHDN, FVKESK. CDR3 in DNA: TGTGCCAGCAGCATAAATCCGGACTGGGAGAACACCGGGGAGCTGTTTTTT. Residues: CASSINPDWENTGELFF.

The table lists this clonotype with many counts. The V call is TRBV11-2, the J call TRBJ2-5; a possible D gene is TRBD2 (5 bases). V was clipped by 1 base and J by 5 bases, with 11 bases between them. Germline-derived CDR1 and CDR2 are SGHAT and FQNNGV. This CDR3 spans 14 amino acids. CDR3 protein: CASSLVPSWETQYF. CDR3 nucleotides: TGTGCCAGCAGCTTAGTTCCTAGCTGGGAGACCCAGTACTTC.

This clonotype was seen repeatedly, ten times or more. This chain connects TRBV7-9 to TRBJ1-2; 9 nucleotides agree with TRBD1. This CDR3 region has 16 residues. With V trimmed by 1 base and J by 4 bases, 7 bases remained unmatched. Germline V gives CDR1 SEHNR, CDR2 FQNEAQ (reference sequence). The CDR3 bases are TGTGCCAGCAGCTTAGTCGCGGGACAGGGCTTCTATGGCTACACCTTC. Protein: CASSLVAGQGFYGYTF.

Ten or more counts support this clonotype. J is TRBJ1-2 and V is TRBV4-2, with TRBD1 matching 7 bases. Trimming took 4 bases from V and 2 from J; bases not matched to a gene: 10. Germline V gene lookup returns CDR1 LGHNA and CDR2 YNFKEQ. The CDR3 runs 16 residues. The DNA of the CDR3 is TGTGCCAGCAGCCCTCGGCAGGGGGAGGGAAACTATGGCTACACCTTC. Translated: CASSPRQGEGNYGYTF.

This clonotype was seen many times. CDR3 in amino acids: CASSARDRGSYEQYF. The CDR3 nucleotides read TGTGCCAGCAGTGCCCGAGACAGGGGTTCCTACGAGCAGTACTTC. The V call is TRBV12-3 or TRBV12-4, the J call TRBJ2-7, with 8 bases that match TRBD1. The CDR3 runs 15 residues. The trim removed 5 bases at V and 1 base at J, leaving 7 bases unmatched.